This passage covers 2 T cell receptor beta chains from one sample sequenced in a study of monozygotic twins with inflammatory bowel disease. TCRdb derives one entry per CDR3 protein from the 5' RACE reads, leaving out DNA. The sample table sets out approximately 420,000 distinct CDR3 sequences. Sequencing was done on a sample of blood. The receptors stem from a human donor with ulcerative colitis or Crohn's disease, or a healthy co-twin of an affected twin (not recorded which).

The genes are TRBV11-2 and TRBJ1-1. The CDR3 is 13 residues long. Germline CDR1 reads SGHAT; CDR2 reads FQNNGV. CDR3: CASSSNRNTEAFF.

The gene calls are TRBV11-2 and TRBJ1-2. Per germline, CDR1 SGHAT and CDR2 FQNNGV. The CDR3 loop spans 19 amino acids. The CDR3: CASSLGGGSGGSGNYGYTF.